The next 15 T cell receptor beta chains were all read from a single sample in a study of siplizumab effects on memory and regulatory T cells. The method was immunoSEQ multiplex PCR; TCRdb's version includes in-frame clones alone and lacks a portion of them. The table shows 100,000 or so clones, with about 95% occurring only once. The sequenced material came from Tregs sorted from blood. The source is a human donor in good health.

J is TRBJ2-1 and V is TRBV7-7, with D unclear. The V end was cut by 5 bases, the J end by 9 bases, with 17 bases between. The germline CDR1 and CDR2 sequences are SSHAT and FNYEAQ (reference sequence). This CDR3 comprises 14 residues. The CDR3 spells CASSIQLSSGEQFF. The CDR3 coding sequence is TGTGCCAGCAGCATTCAACTCTCATCGGGTGAGCAGTTCTTC.

The rearrangement joins TRBV7-3 to TRBJ2-3; TRBD2 matches at 7 bases. The germline V gene encodes CDR1 SGHTA and CDR2 FQGTGA. After removal of 1 base from V and 5 bases from J, the junction contained 9 bases not matched to a gene. CDR3 length: 16 residues. CDR3 region: CASSLNGGRGVDTQYF. CDR3 DNA: TGTGCCAGCAGCTTAAATGGCGGGAGAGGGGTAGATACGCAGTATTTT.

V is TRBV9 and J is TRBJ1-2, with 10 bases lining up with TRBD1. Germline-derived CDR1 and CDR2 are SGDLS and YYNGEE. Unmatched junction bases numbered 6, after V lost 0 bases and J lost 4 bases. The CDR3 contains 16 residues. Here the CDR3 reads CASSVGDRGRIYGYTF. In DNA form, the CDR3 reads TGTGCCAGCAGCGTAGGTGACAGGGGGCGCATCTATGGCTACACCTTC.

The chain recombines TRBV9 with TRBJ2-7; D is undetermined. V was shortened by 0 bases and J by 3 bases, with 7 bases between the two germline ends. CDR1 and CDR2 from the germline V gene are SGDLS and YYNGEE. The CDR3 spans 13 residues. The CDR3: CASSVVPDYEQYF. The CDR3 DNA reads TGTGCCAGCAGCGTAGTCCCGGACTACGAGCAGTACTTC.

This clone was observed once. The V call is TRBV5-4, the J call TRBJ2-4; TRBD1 or TRBD2 may be the D gene (6 bases each). Trimming removed 4 bases at V and 0 bases at J, with 14 bases between. Germline-derived CDR1 and CDR2 are SGHNT and YYREEE (reference sequence). This CDR3 is 16 amino acids long. This CDR3 is CASSPPGDLAKNIQYF. CDR3 nucleotides: TGTGCCAGCAGCCCCCCAGGGGACTTAGCCAAAAACATTCAGTACTTC.

The chain uses TRBV28 and TRBJ1-5; D may be TRBD1 (5 bases). The length of the CDR3 is 15 residues. CDR1 is MDHEN and CDR2 is SYDVKM in the germline V gene. V lost 10 bases, J lost 6 bases, and 22 bases lay in between. The CDR3 DNA reads as TGTGCCACCACCCTGGGAGGGGTAAGGGGTCAGCCCCAGCATTTT. Protein product: CATTLGGVRGQPQHF.

This sequence joins TRBV9 and TRBJ2-5; 8 bases are a match to TRBD2. Germline V gene data show CDR1 as SGDLS and CDR2 as YYNGEE. The ends lost 4 bases at V and 2 bases at J; junction bases unmatched: 7. The CDR3 covers 15 residues. CDR3 sequence: CASSPTGTRQETQYF. The CDR3 DNA reads TGTGCCAGCAGCCCTACCGGGACTAGACAAGAGACCCAGTACTTC.

On this clone itself: An end of the junction does not agree with germline; a read error may underlie this. This chain joins TRBV20-1 and TRBJ2-7; D gene unclear. Germline V gene data show CDR1 as DFQATT and CDR2 as SNEGSKA (reference sequence). The CDR3 covers 11 residues. CDR3: CSARYSHEQYF. The CDR3 region has the DNA TGCAGCGCCCGTTACTCCCACGAGCAGTACTTC.

V usage is TRBV9 and J usage is TRBJ2-2; D is ambiguous. V was shortened by 3 bases and J by 4 bases, with 7 bases between the two germline ends. Germline loops: CDR1 SGDLS, CDR2 YYNGEE. The CDR3 totals 13 residues. The CDR3 nucleotides are TGTGCCAGCAGCGGACACTTCACCGGGGAGCTGTTTTTT. Amino acids: CASSGHFTGELFF.

This sequence joins TRBV6-4 and TRBJ2-1, with D possibly being TRBD2 (5 bases). The CDR3 sequence is 13 residues long. The germline gives CDR1 MRHNA, CDR2 SNTAGT. The V end lost 7 bases, the J end lost 3 bases, and 10 bases lay between the germline ends. The CDR3 region has the DNA TGTGCCAGCAAAGGCGGGTACTACAATGAGCAGTTCTTC. This encodes CASKGGYYNEQFF.

V and J are TRBV28 and TRBJ1-3; D is possibly TRBD1 (6 bases). The CDR3 runs to 15 residues. The V and J ends lost 3 bases and 1 base respectively, with 10 bases between them. From germline, CDR1 is MDHEN and CDR2 SYDVKM. This chain's CDR3 is CASSFRGISGNTIYF. The CDR3 nucleotides read TGTGCCAGCAGTTTCAGGGGAATTTCTGGAAACACCATATATTTT.

This chain uses TRBV4-1 with TRBJ2-5; 11 bases align to TRBD2. Trimming removed 4 bases from V and 5 bases from J; junction bases left unmatched: 9. CDR1 is MGHRA and CDR2 is YSYEKL in the germline V gene. This CDR3 spans 16 amino acids. In DNA, the CDR3 is TGCGCCAGCAGCCCCATAGCGGGAGGGCCCCTGGAGACCCAGTACTTC. It encodes CASSPIAGGPLETQYF.

The chain has TRBV14 and TRBJ1-2; D call uncertain. This CDR3 region has 14 residues. Germline V CDR1 and CDR2: SGHDN, FVKESK. The V end was cut by 3 bases, the J end by 4 bases, with 12 bases between. Here the CDR3 reads CASSQRGFGYGYTF. CDR3 in DNA: TGTGCCAGCAGCCAGAGAGGGTTCGGCTATGGCTACACCTTC.

V and J are TRBV5-1 and TRBJ2-6; D possibly uses TRBD1 or TRBD2 (6 bases each). Trimming removed 7 bases at V and 2 bases at J, with 28 bases between. Germline V lookup: CDR1 SGHRS, CDR2 YFSETQ. The CDR3 is 20 amino acids. The CDR3 DNA is TGCGCCAGCCAAGAATTTCCGGGGGCAGGCGTGAAAACTGGGGCCAACGTCCTGACTTTC. Protein sequence: CASQEFPGAGVKTGANVLTF.

The rearrangement joins TRBV18 to TRBJ1-1; tentative D call: TRBD1 (6 bases). The V end was cut by 3 bases, the J end by 5 bases, with 19 bases between. Germline V gives CDR1 KGHSH, CDR2 LQKENI. This CDR3 region has 16 residues. CDR3 sequence reads: CASSPPPGGAQTEAFF. Written as DNA, the CDR3 is TGTGCCAGCTCACCTCCCCCGGGGGGGGCGCAGACTGAAGCTTTCTTT.